This TCR beta chain was profiled in a study of T cell changes during pregnancy in multiple sclerosis. Measured with immunoSEQ multiplex PCR; TCRdb has only the in-frame clones, and not every one. Of roughly 61,000 clones detected, 90% to 95% appear once; the ten largest clones hold roughly 1.8%. The CDR3 length is 13 residues. V was trimmed by 5 bases and J by 3 bases, leaving 11 bases between them. CDR1 and CDR2 from the germline V gene are SGHDN and FVKESK. The chain combines TRBV14 with TRBJ2-7; tentative D call: TRBD2 (5 bases). The sequencing here drew on peripheral blood, taken after pregnancy. The receptor comes from a female donor with multiple sclerosis, enrolled in a pregnancy study. The CDR3 spells CASSARTFYEQYF. The CDR3 coding sequence is TGTGCCAGCAGCGCCCGGACTTTCTACGAGCAGTACTTC.